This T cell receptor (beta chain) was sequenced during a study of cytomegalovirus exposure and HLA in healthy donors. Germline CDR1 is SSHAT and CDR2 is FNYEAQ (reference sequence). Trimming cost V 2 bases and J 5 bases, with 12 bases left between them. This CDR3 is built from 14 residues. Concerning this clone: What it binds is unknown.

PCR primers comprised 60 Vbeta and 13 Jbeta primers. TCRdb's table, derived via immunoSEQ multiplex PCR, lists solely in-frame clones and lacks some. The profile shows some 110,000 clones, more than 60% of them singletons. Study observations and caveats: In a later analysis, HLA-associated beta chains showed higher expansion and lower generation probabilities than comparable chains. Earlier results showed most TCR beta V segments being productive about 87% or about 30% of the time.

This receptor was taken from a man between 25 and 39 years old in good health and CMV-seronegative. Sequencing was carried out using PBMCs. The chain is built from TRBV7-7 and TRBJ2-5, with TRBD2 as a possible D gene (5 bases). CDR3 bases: TGTGCCAGCAGCTTACTCGGAGGCCCGGAGACCCAGTACTTC. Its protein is CASSLLGGPETQYF.